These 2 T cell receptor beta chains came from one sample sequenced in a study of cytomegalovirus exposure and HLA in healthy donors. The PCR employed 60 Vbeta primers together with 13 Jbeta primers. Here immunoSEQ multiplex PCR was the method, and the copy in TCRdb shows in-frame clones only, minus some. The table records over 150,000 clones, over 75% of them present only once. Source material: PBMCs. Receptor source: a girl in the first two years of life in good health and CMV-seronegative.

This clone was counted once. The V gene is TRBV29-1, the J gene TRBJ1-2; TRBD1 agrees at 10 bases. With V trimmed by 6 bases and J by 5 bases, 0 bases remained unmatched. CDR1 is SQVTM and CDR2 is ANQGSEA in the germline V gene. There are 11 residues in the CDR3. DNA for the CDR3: TGCAGCGTGGGACAGGGGTATGGCTACACCTTC. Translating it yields CSVGQGYGYTF.

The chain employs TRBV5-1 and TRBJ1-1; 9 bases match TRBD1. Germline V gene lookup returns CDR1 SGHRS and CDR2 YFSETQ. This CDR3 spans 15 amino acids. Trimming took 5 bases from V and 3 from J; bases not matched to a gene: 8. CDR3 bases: TGCGCCAGCAGGGCACTACAGGGGGCTCACACTGAAGCTTTCTTT. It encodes CASRALQGAHTEAFF.